The rows below give T cell receptor beta chains drawn from one sample of a study of blood T cell repertoires in COVID-19. Profiled with immunoSEQ multiplex PCR; TCRdb holds only in-frame clones, not every one. The sample lists fewer than 200,000 clones; about 85% were seen once. The sequenced sample consisted of PBMCs or T cells enriched from blood (not recorded which). Receptor source: a woman in her thirties or forties with acute COVID-19. Both conserved end residues are part of each CDR3. Each record gives: D gene, J gene, clone size, V gene, CDR3 DNA, CDR3 protein. The D gene is left open where the match is weak. Size is omitted from some rows. Given values are once, few, many or a class for expanded clones.

d_call: TRBD1
j_call: TRBJ2-3
clone_size: -
v_call: TRBV30
cdr3_nt: TGTGCCTGGAATAGGGGGCTAAGGGATACGCAGTATTTT
cdr3_aa: CAWNRGLRDTQYF

d_call: TRBD2
j_call: TRBJ2-3
clone_size: -
v_call: TRBV29-1
cdr3_nt: TGCAGCGTTGGGTCTACCGGGAGGAGCACAGATACGCAGTATTTT
cdr3_aa: CSVGSTGRSTDTQYF

d_call: TRBD2
j_call: TRBJ2-1
clone_size: -
v_call: TRBV5-1
cdr3_nt: TGCGCCAGCAGCGCAGGGACTAGCGGTTTATACAATGAGCAGTTCTTC
cdr3_aa: CASSAGTSGLYNEQFF

d_call: -
j_call: TRBJ2-1
clone_size: -
v_call: TRBV5-1
cdr3_nt: TGCGCCAGCAGCCCACGGACAAGCTTAGCTGAGCAGTTCTTC
cdr3_aa: CASSPRTSLAEQFF

d_call: TRBD2
j_call: TRBJ2-3
clone_size: -
v_call: TRBV19
cdr3_nt: TGTGCCAGTAGTAGGGGACTAGCGGGAGTTGCGACAGATACGCAGTATTTT
cdr3_aa: CASSRGLAGVATDTQYF

d_call: -
j_call: TRBJ2-3
clone_size: few
v_call: TRBV6-5
cdr3_nt: TGTGCCAGCAGTTACTCGAGTTACGCAGATACGCAGTATTTT
cdr3_aa: CASSYSSYADTQYF

d_call: TRBD2
j_call: TRBJ2-5
clone_size: many
v_call: TRBV7-9
cdr3_nt: TGTGCCAGCAGCTCGTCACTAGCGGGAGGTGAGACCCAGTACTTC
cdr3_aa: CASSSSLAGGETQYF

d_call: TRBD1
j_call: TRBJ2-1
clone_size: -
v_call: TRBV12-5
cdr3_nt: TGTGCTAGTGGTTCATCACCCGGGACAGGGGTGTACGAGCAGTTCTTC
cdr3_aa: CASGSSPGTGVYEQFF

d_call: -
j_call: TRBJ2-1
clone_size: -
v_call: TRBV6-2/TRBV6-3
cdr3_nt: TGTGCCAGCAGTTACGGGCATGGTGAGCAGTTCTTC
cdr3_aa: CASSYGHGEQFF

d_call: -
j_call: TRBJ1-1
clone_size: -
v_call: TRBV28
cdr3_nt: TGTGCCAGCAGTTTAAGGCAGGTTTACACTGAAGCTTTCTTT
cdr3_aa: CASSLRQVYTEAFF

d_call: TRBD1
j_call: TRBJ2-1
clone_size: -
v_call: TRBV5-1
cdr3_nt: TGCGCCAGCAGCGACTGGACAGGAAAACGGGAGCAGTTCTTC
cdr3_aa: CASSDWTGKREQFF

d_call: TRBD2
j_call: TRBJ2-5
clone_size: once
v_call: TRBV6-6
cdr3_nt: TGTGCCAGCAGTTACCGCCTAGCGGAAGAAGAGACCCAGTACTTC
cdr3_aa: CASSYRLAEEETQYF

d_call: TRBD2
j_call: TRBJ2-2
clone_size: -
v_call: TRBV10-1
cdr3_nt: TGCGCCAGCAGGCGGGAGCAGAACACCGGGGAGCTGTTTTTT
cdr3_aa: CASRREQNTGELFF

d_call: -
j_call: TRBJ2-7
clone_size: -
v_call: TRBV6-5
cdr3_nt: TGTGCCAGCAGCACAATAGGGGTAAATGAGGACGAGCAGTACTTC
cdr3_aa: CASSTIGVNEDEQYF

d_call: TRBD2
j_call: TRBJ2-1
clone_size: -
v_call: TRBV18
cdr3_nt: TGTGCCAGCTCACCAGTGGTTGGCGGGGCGGGACTAGCCTCCGGGGCCTACAATGAGCAGTTCTTC
cdr3_aa: CASSPVVGGAGLASGAYNEQFF

d_call: -
j_call: TRBJ1-2
clone_size: -
v_call: TRBV12-2
cdr3_nt: TGTGCAAGTCGCTTAGCTGGGGAGTATGGCTACACCTTC
cdr3_aa: CASRLAGEYGYTF

d_call: TRBD2
j_call: TRBJ2-1
clone_size: few
v_call: TRBV7-2
cdr3_nt: TGTGCCAGCAGCTTACAGCGGGAGGGTAATGAGCAGTTCTTC
cdr3_aa: CASSLQREGNEQFF

d_call: -
j_call: TRBJ1-1
clone_size: -
v_call: TRBV30
cdr3_nt: TGTGCCTGGACGAGGGATGGGACTGAAGCTTTCTTT
cdr3_aa: CAWTRDGTEAFF

d_call: TRBD2
j_call: TRBJ2-2
clone_size: -
v_call: TRBV2
cdr3_nt: TGTGCCAGCAGTTCTGAGCGGGGCACCGGGGAGCTGTTTTTT
cdr3_aa: CASSSERGTGELFF

d_call: TRBD2
j_call: TRBJ2-5
clone_size: -
v_call: TRBV28
cdr3_nt: TGTGCCAGCAGTTTAACTCCGGCCAGGGAGGGAGAGACCCAGTACTTC
cdr3_aa: CASSLTPAREGETQYF

d_call: -
j_call: TRBJ1-1
clone_size: -
v_call: TRBV9
cdr3_nt: TGTGCCAGCAGCGTAGCTAGAGGGTATCCATACACTGAAGCTTTCTTT
cdr3_aa: CASSVARGYPYTEAFF

d_call: -
j_call: TRBJ2-3
clone_size: -
v_call: TRBV30
cdr3_nt: TGTGCCTGGAGGGCAAGCGGTCTTAAGGGAGATACGCAGTATTTT
cdr3_aa: CAWRASGLKGDTQYF

d_call: -
j_call: TRBJ2-1
clone_size: few
v_call: TRBV20-1
cdr3_nt: TGCAGTGCTAGCTCCCACTTCGAGCAGTTCTTC
cdr3_aa: CSASSHFEQFF

d_call: -
j_call: TRBJ1-2
clone_size: -
v_call: TRBV4-2
cdr3_nt: TGTGCCAGCAGCCAAGATCGGTCGGGAAACTATGGCTACACCTTC
cdr3_aa: CASSQDRSGNYGYTF

d_call: TRBD1
j_call: TRBJ1-2
clone_size: few
v_call: TRBV29-1
cdr3_nt: TGCAGCGTGCCGGGACAGGGGTCTAACTATGGCTACACCTTC
cdr3_aa: CSVPGQGSNYGYTF

d_call: TRBD2
j_call: TRBJ2-7
clone_size: -
v_call: TRBV6-5
cdr3_nt: TGTGCCAGCAGTTACTCTGGCGGGAGGATGGGCGAGCAGTACTTC
cdr3_aa: CASSYSGGRMGEQYF

d_call: TRBD1
j_call: TRBJ1-4
clone_size: few
v_call: TRBV2
cdr3_nt: TGTGCCAGCAGAACAGGGGTAGGGGAAAAACTGTTTTTT
cdr3_aa: CASRTGVGEKLFF

d_call: -
j_call: TRBJ1-2
clone_size: -
v_call: TRBV6-5
cdr3_nt: TGTGCCAGCAGGAACAGAGCTCTGGGCTATGGCTACACCTTC
cdr3_aa: CASRNRALGYGYTF

d_call: -
j_call: TRBJ1-1
clone_size: -
v_call: TRBV7-3
cdr3_nt: TGTGCCAGCAGCTTAACGGGTAAAGGGGGTAGGACTGAAGCTTTCTTT
cdr3_aa: CASSLTGKGGRTEAFF

d_call: TRBD2
j_call: TRBJ2-1
clone_size: -
v_call: TRBV15
cdr3_nt: TGTGCCACCAGCAGTACGTGGACTAGCGGGCTCAGCTCCTACAATGAGCAGTTCTTC
cdr3_aa: CATSSTWTSGLSSYNEQFF

d_call: TRBD1
j_call: TRBJ2-5
clone_size: -
v_call: TRBV7-9
cdr3_nt: TGTGCCAGCAGCTCCGGACAGGTTAGCGACTTC
cdr3_aa: CASSSGQVSDF

d_call: -
j_call: TRBJ2-1
clone_size: -
v_call: TRBV27
cdr3_nt: TGTGCCAGCAGTTTATCGCGACCAGCCGGGTTGGATGAGCAGTTCTTC
cdr3_aa: CASSLSRPAGLDEQFF

d_call: -
j_call: TRBJ1-6
clone_size: -
v_call: TRBV6-6
cdr3_nt: TGTGCCAGCAGTTTTGGGGGGGATTCACCCCTCCACTTT
cdr3_aa: CASSFGGDSPLHF

d_call: TRBD2
j_call: TRBJ2-1
clone_size: few
v_call: TRBV24-1
cdr3_nt: TGTGCCACCAGGAGGGAGGGCTACAATGAGCAGTTCTTC
cdr3_aa: CATRREGYNEQFF

d_call: -
j_call: TRBJ2-7
clone_size: -
v_call: TRBV6-1
cdr3_nt: TGTGCCAGCAGTGATGATAGTAGTCTGAACGAGCAGTACTTC
cdr3_aa: CASSDDSSLNEQYF

d_call: -
j_call: TRBJ2-2
clone_size: -
v_call: TRBV6-5
cdr3_nt: TGTGCCAGCAGTTACTCGGCATATCGGGACACCGGGGAGCTGTTTTTT
cdr3_aa: CASSYSAYRDTGELFF

d_call: TRBD2
j_call: TRBJ2-3
clone_size: -
v_call: TRBV7-8
cdr3_nt: TGTGCCAGCAGCTCAGAGAGCGGAGGGACTAGCGGTCCGTTTGGAGACACAGATACGCAGTATTTT
cdr3_aa: CASSSESGGTSGPFGDTDTQYF

d_call: -
j_call: TRBJ1-1
clone_size: -
v_call: TRBV3-1/TRBV3-2
cdr3_nt: TGTGCCAGCAGCGAGGATCTAAACACTGAAGCTTTCTTT
cdr3_aa: CASSEDLNTEAFF

d_call: TRBD2
j_call: TRBJ2-4
clone_size: -
v_call: TRBV4-1
cdr3_nt: TGCGCCAGCAGCCCGGGACTAGCGGGAGGGTGGGCCAAAAACATTCAGTACTTC
cdr3_aa: CASSPGLAGGWAKNIQYF

d_call: TRBD1
j_call: TRBJ2-4
clone_size: -
v_call: TRBV2
cdr3_nt: TGTGCCAGCAGTCCTATCGACAGGGGGAAAAACATTCAGTACTTC
cdr3_aa: CASSPIDRGKNIQYF

d_call: TRBD2
j_call: TRBJ2-2
clone_size: -
v_call: TRBV11-3
cdr3_nt: TGTGCCAGCAGCCCCTTAAGCGGGAAGAACACCGGGGAGCTGTTTTTT
cdr3_aa: CASSPLSGKNTGELFF

d_call: -
j_call: TRBJ1-1
clone_size: -
v_call: TRBV7-9
cdr3_nt: TGTGCCAGCAGCTTTCGTGGACAATTGAACACTGAAGCTTTCTTT
cdr3_aa: CASSFRGQLNTEAFF

d_call: -
j_call: TRBJ1-2
clone_size: -
v_call: TRBV30
cdr3_nt: TGTGCCTGGAGTGGGCCAGGGACAAACTATGGCTACACCTTC
cdr3_aa: CAWSGPGTNYGYTF

d_call: -
j_call: TRBJ2-1
clone_size: -
v_call: TRBV9
cdr3_nt: TGTGCCAGCAGCGTATCCGGCGGTTCCTACAATGAGCAGTTCTTC
cdr3_aa: CASSVSGGSYNEQFF

d_call: -
j_call: TRBJ1-1
clone_size: -
v_call: TRBV7-9
cdr3_nt: TGTGCCAGCAGCTCAAGGGGAACAGGGAGCCCTATCTTTAACACTGAAGCTTTCTTT
cdr3_aa: CASSSRGTGSPIFNTEAFF

d_call: -
j_call: TRBJ1-1
clone_size: once
v_call: TRBV18
cdr3_nt: TGTGCCAGCTCACCAAGGTTGGACAAGAACACTGAAGCTTTCTTT
cdr3_aa: CASSPRLDKNTEAFF

d_call: TRBD1
j_call: TRBJ2-5
clone_size: -
v_call: TRBV9
cdr3_nt: TGTGCCAGCAGCGTAGGGCAGGGGGAAGTAGAGACCCAGTACTTC
cdr3_aa: CASSVGQGEVETQYF

d_call: -
j_call: TRBJ2-4
clone_size: -
v_call: TRBV14
cdr3_nt: TGTGCCAGCAGCCGTTCGGGGGCCAAAAACATTCAGTACTTC
cdr3_aa: CASSRSGAKNIQYF

d_call: -
j_call: TRBJ2-3
clone_size: -
v_call: TRBV29-1
cdr3_nt: TGCAGCGGCCGACACAGCACAGATACGCAGTATTTT
cdr3_aa: CSGRHSTDTQYF

d_call: TRBD1
j_call: TRBJ1-3
clone_size: -
v_call: TRBV29-1
cdr3_nt: TGCAGCGTAGCATCACTACCGGGACAGGGGGCATACACCATATATTTT
cdr3_aa: CSVASLPGQGAYTIYF

d_call: -
j_call: TRBJ2-5
clone_size: once
v_call: TRBV6-6
cdr3_nt: TGTGCCACCGCTAAGAACCTCAGGGGAGAGACCCAGTACTTC
cdr3_aa: CATAKNLRGETQYF

d_call: -
j_call: TRBJ1-1
clone_size: once
v_call: TRBV18
cdr3_nt: TGTGCCAGCTCACGTGGGGAGGAGACTGAAGCTTTCTTT
cdr3_aa: CASSRGEETEAFF

d_call: TRBD1
j_call: TRBJ1-5
clone_size: -
v_call: TRBV2
cdr3_nt: TGTGCCAGCACCTTGGAGGGGGCGTATAGCAATCAGCCCCAGCATTTT
cdr3_aa: CASTLEGAYSNQPQHF

d_call: TRBD2
j_call: TRBJ2-1
clone_size: -
v_call: TRBV27
cdr3_nt: TGTGCCAGCAGTTCCGGGAGGTTCTCCTACAATGAGCAGTTCTTC
cdr3_aa: CASSSGRFSYNEQFF

d_call: TRBD1
j_call: TRBJ2-3
clone_size: -
v_call: TRBV5-4
cdr3_nt: TGTGCCAGCAGCGGAAAGACAGGGGGCGCAGATACGCAGTATTTT
cdr3_aa: CASSGKTGGADTQYF

d_call: -
j_call: TRBJ2-3
clone_size: -
v_call: TRBV2
cdr3_nt: TGTGCCAGCAGGGACATTGGAACAGATACGCAGTATTTT
cdr3_aa: CASRDIGTDTQYF

d_call: -
j_call: TRBJ1-6
clone_size: -
v_call: TRBV30
cdr3_nt: TGTGCCTGGAGTCCAGTCCGAAATTCACCCCTCCACTTT
cdr3_aa: CAWSPVRNSPLHF

d_call: TRBD1
j_call: TRBJ1-1
clone_size: -
v_call: TRBV2
cdr3_nt: TGTGCCAGCAGGGGACAGGGGCCTCACACTGAAGCTTTCTTT
cdr3_aa: CASRGQGPHTEAFF

d_call: -
j_call: TRBJ1-1
clone_size: -
v_call: TRBV29-1
cdr3_nt: TGCAGCGTTGCGGAGAACTCCGGCGGGAACACTGAAGCTTTCTTT
cdr3_aa: CSVAENSGGNTEAFF